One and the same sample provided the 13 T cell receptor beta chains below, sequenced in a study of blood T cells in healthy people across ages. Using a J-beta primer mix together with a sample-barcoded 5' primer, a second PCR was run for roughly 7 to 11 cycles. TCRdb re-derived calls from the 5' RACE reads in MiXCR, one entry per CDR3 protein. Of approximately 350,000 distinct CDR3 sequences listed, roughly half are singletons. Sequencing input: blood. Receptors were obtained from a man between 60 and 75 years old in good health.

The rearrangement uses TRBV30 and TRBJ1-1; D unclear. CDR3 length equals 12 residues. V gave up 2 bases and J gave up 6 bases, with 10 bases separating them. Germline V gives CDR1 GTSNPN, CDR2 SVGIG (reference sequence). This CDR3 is CAWSSGFPEAFF. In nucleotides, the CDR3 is TGTGCCTGGAGTTCTGGGTTCCCTGAAGCTTTCTTT.

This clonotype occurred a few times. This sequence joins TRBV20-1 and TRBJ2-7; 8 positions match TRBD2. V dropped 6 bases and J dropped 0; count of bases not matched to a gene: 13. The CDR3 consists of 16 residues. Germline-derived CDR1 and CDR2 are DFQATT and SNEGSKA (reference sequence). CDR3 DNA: TGCAGTGCCCTCGAAGGGGAGCGGGGGACCTCCTACGAGCAGTACTTC. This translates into CSALEGERGTSYEQYF.

The CDR3 DNA is TGCGCCAGCAGCCAAGATTATGGGGGCAGGAGCGCTAAGACTGGCTACACCTTC. Translated: CASSQDYGGRSAKTGYTF. This chain joins TRBV4-1 and TRBJ1-2; a possible D gene is TRBD1 (6 bases). The CDR3 sequence is 18 residues long. The germline CDR1 and CDR2 sequences are MGHRA and YSYEKL. V was trimmed by 0 bases and J by 7 bases, leaving 24 bases between them.

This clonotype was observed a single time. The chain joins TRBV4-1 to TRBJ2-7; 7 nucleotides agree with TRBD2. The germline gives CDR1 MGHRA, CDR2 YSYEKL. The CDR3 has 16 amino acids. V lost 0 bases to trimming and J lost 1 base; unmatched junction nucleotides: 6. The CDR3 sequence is CASSQDSGERSYEQYF. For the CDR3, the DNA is TGCGCCAGCAGCCAAGACAGCGGGGAAAGGTCCTACGAGCAGTACTTC.

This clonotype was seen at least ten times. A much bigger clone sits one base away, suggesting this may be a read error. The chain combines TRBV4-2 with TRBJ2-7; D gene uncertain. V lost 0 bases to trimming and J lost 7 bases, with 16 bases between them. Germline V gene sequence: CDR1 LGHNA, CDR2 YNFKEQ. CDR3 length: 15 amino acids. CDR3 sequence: CASSQEIRSVNEQYF. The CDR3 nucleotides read TGTGCCAGCAGCCAAGAGATCCGGTCGGTCAATGAGCAGTACTTC.

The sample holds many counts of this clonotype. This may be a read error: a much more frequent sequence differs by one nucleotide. The CDR3 loop is CSARAPTPNEQYF. DNA for the CDR3: TGCAGTGCTAGAGCCCCAACTCCCAATGAGCAGTACTTC. The chain carries TRBV20-1 and TRBJ2-7; D gene ambiguous. V was clipped by 1 base and J by 7 bases, with 14 bases between them. The CDR3 has 13 residues. Germline values: CDR1 DFQATT, CDR2 SNEGSKA (reference sequence).

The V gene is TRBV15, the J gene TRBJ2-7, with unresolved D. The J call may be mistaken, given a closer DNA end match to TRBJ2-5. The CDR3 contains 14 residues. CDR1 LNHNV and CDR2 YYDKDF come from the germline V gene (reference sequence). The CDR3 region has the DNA TGTGCCACCAGCAACCGGGTCCCCGAAGGGACCCAGTACTTC. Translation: CATSNRVPEGTQYF.

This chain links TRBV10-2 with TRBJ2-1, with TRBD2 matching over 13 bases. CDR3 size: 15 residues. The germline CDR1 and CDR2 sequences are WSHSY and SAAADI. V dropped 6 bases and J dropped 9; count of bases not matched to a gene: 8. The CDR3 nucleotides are TGCGCCAGCAGGGACACTAGCGGGGGGGCGGGTGAGCAGTTCTTC. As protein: CASRDTSGGAGEQFF.

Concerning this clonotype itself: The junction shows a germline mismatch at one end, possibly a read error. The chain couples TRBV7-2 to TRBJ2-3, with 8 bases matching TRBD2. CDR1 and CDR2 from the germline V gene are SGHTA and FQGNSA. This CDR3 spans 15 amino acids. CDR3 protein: CASSSTRSGADTQYF. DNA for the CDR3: TGTGCCAGTAGCTCTACCCGTAGCGGGGCCGATACGCAGTATTTT.

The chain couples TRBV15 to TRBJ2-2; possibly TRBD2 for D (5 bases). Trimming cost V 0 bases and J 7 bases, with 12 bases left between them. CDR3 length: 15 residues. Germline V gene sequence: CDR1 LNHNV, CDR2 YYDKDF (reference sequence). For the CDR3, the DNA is TGTGCCACCAGCAGAGATCCGGGGTGTAACGGGGAGCTGTTTTTT. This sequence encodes CATSRDPGCNGELFF.

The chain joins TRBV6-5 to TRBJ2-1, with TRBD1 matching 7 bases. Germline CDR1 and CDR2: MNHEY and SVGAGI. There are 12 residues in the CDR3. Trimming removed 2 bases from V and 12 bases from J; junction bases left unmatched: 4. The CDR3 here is CASSYEQGRQFF. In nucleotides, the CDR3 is TGTGCCAGCAGTTACGAACAGGGGCGGCAGTTCTTC.

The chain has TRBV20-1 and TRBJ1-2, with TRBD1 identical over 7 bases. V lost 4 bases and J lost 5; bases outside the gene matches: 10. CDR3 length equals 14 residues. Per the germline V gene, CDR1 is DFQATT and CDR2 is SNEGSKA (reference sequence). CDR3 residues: CSAKRQGSSYGYTF. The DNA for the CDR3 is TGCAGTGCTAAGCGACAGGGCTCCTCTTATGGCTACACCTTC.

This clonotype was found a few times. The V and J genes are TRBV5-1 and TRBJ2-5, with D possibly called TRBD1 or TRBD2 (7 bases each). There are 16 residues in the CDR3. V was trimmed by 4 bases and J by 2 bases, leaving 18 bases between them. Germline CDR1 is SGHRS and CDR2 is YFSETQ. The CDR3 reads CASSPGGSSGQETQYF. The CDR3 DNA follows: TGCGCCAGCAGCCCAGGGGGATCTAGCGGACAAGAGACCCAGTACTTC.